This TCR beta chain stems from a study of Graves' ophthalmopathy and Graves' hyperthyroidism. Study overall: Peripheral blood was obtained at first diagnosis, ahead of any treatment. Study-level points and caveats: In blood appeared most of the expanded thyroid clonotypes whose frequency exceeded 0.001.

Many counts were recorded for this clonotype. Its antigen is not known. Under 3 months in duration, the ophthalmopathy in affected donors had moderate-to-severe activity, CAS ≥3 and NOSPECS ≥4. The PBMCs originated from more than 8 ml of fresh peripheral blood. Germline V gene lookup returns CDR1 SGHTA and CDR2 FQGNSA. With 4 bases clipped from V and 2 bases from J, the junction kept 7 bases outside the gene matches. The CDR3 has 15 residues. Using RNA transcripts, the TCR beta CDR3 regions were amplified. The first round was an RT-PCR with HTBI primers, and the second round was a multiplex PCR. TCRdb ran MiXCR on the multiplex PCR reads and lists one entry per CDR3 protein. The sample holds about 400,000 distinct CDR3 sequences; 15% to 20% are singletons and the top ten take roughly 1.5%.

The rearrangement joins TRBV7-2 to TRBJ2-5; TRBD2 matches 7 bases. Sequencing was performed on peripheral blood. The origin of this receptor is a woman between 18 and 29 years old with Graves' ophthalmopathy. The CDR3 sequence is CASSSRASGQETQYF. The CDR3 DNA follows: TGTGCCAGCAGCTCACGGGCTAGCGGTCAAGAGACCCAGTACTTC.